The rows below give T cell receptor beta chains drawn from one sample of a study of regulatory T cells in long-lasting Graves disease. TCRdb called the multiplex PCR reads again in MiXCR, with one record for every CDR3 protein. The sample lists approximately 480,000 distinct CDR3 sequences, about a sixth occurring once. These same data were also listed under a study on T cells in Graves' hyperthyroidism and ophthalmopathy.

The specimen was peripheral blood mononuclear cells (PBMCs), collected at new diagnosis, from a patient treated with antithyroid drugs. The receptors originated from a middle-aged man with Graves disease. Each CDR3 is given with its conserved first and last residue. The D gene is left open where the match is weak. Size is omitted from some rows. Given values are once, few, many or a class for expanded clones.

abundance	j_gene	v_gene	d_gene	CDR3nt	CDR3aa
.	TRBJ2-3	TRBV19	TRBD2	TGTGCCAGTAGTACTTTAGCGGGAGTGACAGATACGCAGTATTTT	CASSTLAGVTDTQYF
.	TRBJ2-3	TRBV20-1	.	TGCAGTGTAGTGGAGGGCACAGATACGCAGTATTTT	CSVVEGTDTQYF
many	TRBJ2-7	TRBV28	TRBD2	TGTGCCAGCAGTCAAGGACTAGCGGGAGTAAGCCCCTACGAGCAGTACTTC	CASSQGLAGVSPYEQYF
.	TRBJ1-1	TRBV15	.	TGTGCCACCAGCAAAACCGGGGGCACTGAAGCTTTCTTT	CATSKTGGTEAFF
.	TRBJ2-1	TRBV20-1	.	TGCAGTGCTAGAGGATGGAATGAGCAGTTCTTC	CSARGWNEQFF
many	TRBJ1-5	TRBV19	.	TGTGCCAGTAGTCTTACGGCCGCCGGGAATCAGCCCCAGCATTTT	CASSLTAAGNQPQHF
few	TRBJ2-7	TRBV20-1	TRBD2	TGCAGTGCTAGTTCTACTCGGACTAGCGGCTACGAGCAGTACTTC	CSASSTRTSGYEQYF
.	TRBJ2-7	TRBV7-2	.	TGTGCCAGCAGCCAAGTGGGAGCCTACGAGCAGTACTTC	CASSQVGAYEQYF
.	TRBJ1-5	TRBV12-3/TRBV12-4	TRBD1	TGTGCCAGCAGTCTCCGGGACAGGGAGGTTTCTCATCAGCCCCAGCATTTT	CASSLRDREVSHQPQHF
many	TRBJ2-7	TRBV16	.	TGTGCCAGCAGCCAATGGGGGATAACTAGCTCCTACGAGCAGTACTTC	CASSQWGITSSYEQYF
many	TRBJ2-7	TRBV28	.	TGTGCCAGCAGTTCAGGAGCGGCTTATTCATACGAGCAGTACTTC	CASSSGAAYSYEQYF
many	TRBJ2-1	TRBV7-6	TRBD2	TGTGCCAGCAGCCTTATGGCCCTAGCGGAGGAGCAGTTCTTC	CASSLMALAEEQFF
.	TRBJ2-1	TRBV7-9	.	TGTGCCAGCAGGAGGAAGACCAATGAGCAGTTCTTC	CASRRKTNEQFF
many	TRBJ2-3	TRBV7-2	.	TGTGCCAGCAGCTTAGGAGGGAGACCTAGCACAGATACGCAGTATTTT	CASSLGGRPSTDTQYF
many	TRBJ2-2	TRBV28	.	TGTGCCAGCAGTTCGAGCGCACTGAACACCGGGGAGCTGTTTTTT	CASSSSALNTGELFF
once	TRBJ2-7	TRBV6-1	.	TGTGCCAGCAGGGAGACAGCCTCCTACGAGCAGTACTTC	CASRETASYEQYF
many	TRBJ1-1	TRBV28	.	TGTGCCAGCAGTAGTGAGGTCCCTCCTGAAGCTTTCTTT	CASSSEVPPEAFF